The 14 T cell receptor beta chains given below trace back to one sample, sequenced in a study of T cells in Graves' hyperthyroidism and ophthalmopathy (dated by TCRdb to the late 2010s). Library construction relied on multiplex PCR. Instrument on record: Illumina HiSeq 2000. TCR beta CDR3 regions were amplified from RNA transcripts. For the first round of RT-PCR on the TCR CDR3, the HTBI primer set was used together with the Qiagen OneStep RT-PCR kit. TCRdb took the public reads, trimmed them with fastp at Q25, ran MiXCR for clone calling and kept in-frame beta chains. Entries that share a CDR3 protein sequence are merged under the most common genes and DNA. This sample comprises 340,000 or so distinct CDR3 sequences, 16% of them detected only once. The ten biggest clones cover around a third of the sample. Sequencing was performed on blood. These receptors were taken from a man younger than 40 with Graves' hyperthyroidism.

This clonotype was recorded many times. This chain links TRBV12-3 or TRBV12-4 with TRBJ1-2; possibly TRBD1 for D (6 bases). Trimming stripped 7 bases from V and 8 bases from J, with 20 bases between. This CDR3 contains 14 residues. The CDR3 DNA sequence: TGTGCCAGCACTATACACGGACAGCTGGAGGGCTACACCTTC. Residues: CASTIHGQLEGYTF.

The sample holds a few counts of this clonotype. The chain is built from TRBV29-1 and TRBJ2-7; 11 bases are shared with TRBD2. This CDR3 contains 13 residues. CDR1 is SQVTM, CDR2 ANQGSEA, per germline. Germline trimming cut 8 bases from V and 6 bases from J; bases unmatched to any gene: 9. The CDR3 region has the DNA TGCAGCTCTAGGGATAGCGGGAGGGGCGAGCAGTACTTC. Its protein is CSSRDSGRGEQYF.

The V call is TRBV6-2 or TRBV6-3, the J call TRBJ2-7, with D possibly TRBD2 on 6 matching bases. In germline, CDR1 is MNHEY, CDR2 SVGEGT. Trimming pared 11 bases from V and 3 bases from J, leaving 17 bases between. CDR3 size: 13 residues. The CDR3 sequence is CASQEGNRYEQYF. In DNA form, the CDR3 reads TGTGCCTCCCAGGAGGGGAATCGCTACGAGCAGTACTTC.

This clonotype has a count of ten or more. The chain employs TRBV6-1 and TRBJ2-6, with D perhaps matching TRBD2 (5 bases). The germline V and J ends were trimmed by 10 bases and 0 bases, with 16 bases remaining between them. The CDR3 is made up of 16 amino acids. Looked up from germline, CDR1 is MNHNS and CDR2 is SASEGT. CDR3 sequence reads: CATHRRGLSGANVLTF. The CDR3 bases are TGTGCCACACATCGGAGAGGGCTCTCTGGGGCCAACGTCCTGACTTTC.

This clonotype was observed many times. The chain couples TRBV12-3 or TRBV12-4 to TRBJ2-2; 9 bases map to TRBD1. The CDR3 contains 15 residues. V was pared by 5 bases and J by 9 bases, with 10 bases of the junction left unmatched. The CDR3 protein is CASSKWTGDDRELFF. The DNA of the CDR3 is TGTGCCAGCAGTAAATGGACAGGGGACGACCGGGAGCTGTTTTTT.

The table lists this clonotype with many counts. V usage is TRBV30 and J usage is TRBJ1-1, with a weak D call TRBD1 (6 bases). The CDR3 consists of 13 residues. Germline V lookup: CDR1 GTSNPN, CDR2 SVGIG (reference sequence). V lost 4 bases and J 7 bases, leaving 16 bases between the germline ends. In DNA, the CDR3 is TGTGCCTGGATAAGGGGGGGAAGTCTTGAAGCTTTCTTT. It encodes CAWIRGGSLEAFF.

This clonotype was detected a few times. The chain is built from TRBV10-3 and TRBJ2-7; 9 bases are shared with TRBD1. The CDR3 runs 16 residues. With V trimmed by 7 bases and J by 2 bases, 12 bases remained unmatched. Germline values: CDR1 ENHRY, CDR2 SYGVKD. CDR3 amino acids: CAITGDRDRVPYEQYF. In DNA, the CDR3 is TGTGCCATCACAGGCGACCGGGACAGGGTCCCCTACGAGCAGTACTTC.

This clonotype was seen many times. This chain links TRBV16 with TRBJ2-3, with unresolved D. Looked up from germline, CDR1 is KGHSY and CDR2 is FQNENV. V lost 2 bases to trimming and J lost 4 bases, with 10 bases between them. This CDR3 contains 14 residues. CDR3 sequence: CASSQVHSADTQYF. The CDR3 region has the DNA TGTGCCAGCAGCCAAGTCCATTCCGCAGATACGCAGTATTTT.

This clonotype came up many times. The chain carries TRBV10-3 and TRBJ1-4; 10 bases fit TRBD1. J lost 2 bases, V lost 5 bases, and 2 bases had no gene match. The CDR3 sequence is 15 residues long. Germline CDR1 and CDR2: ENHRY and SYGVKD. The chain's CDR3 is CAISMTGGTNEKLFF. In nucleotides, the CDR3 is TGTGCCATCAGTATGACAGGGGGCACTAATGAAAAACTGTTTTTT.

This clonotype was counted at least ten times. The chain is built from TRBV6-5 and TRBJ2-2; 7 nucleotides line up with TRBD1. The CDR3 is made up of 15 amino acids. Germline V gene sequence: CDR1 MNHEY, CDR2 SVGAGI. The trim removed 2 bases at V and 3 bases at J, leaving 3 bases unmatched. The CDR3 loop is CASSYRTGYTGELFF. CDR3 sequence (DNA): TGTGCCAGCAGTTACCGGACAGGATACACCGGGGAGCTGTTTTTT.

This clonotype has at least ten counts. The CDR3 DNA is TGTGCCAGCAGTTGGGGACTAGCGGGAGATGAGCAGTTCTTC. Protein: CASSWGLAGDEQFF. The chain recombines TRBV12-3 or TRBV12-4 with TRBJ2-1, with 14 bases identical to TRBD2. V dropped 4 bases and J dropped 8; count of bases not matched to a gene: 1. This CDR3 spans 14 amino acids.

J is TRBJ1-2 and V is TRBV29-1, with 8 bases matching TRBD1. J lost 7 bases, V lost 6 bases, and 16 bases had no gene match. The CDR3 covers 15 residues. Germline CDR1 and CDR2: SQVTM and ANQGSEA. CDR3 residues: CSVAGGKRGAGGYTF. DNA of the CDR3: TGCAGCGTGGCAGGGGGCAAGCGGGGTGCGGGTGGCTACACCTTC.

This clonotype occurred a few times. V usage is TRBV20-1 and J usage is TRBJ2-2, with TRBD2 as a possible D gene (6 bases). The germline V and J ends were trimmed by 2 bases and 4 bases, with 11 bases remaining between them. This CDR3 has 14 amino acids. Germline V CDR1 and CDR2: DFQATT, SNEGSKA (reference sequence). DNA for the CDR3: TGCAGTGCTAGAAAGATGGGGGGCACCGGGGAGCTGTTTTTT. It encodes CSARKMGGTGELFF.

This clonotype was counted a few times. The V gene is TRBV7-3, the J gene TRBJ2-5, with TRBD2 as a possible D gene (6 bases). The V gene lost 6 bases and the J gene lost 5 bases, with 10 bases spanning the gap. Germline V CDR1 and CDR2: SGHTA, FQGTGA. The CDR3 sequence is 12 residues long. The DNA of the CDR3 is TGTGCCAGCAGTGGTGGGGGGGAGACCCAGTACTTC. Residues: CASSGGGETQYF.